This TCR beta chain stems from a study of OX40 agonist ivuxolimab in advanced cancers. Study overall: The study gave patients intravenous ivuxolimab at 0.01 to 10 mg/kg every 2 weeks.

Whole-study findings and limits: Expanded clones tended on average to be more numerous among CD8+ T cells than CD4+.

As regards this clone: Its antigen is currently unknown.

Germline lookup yields CDR1 MNHNY and CDR2 SVGAGI (reference sequence). This CDR3 has 14 amino acids. The J segment lost 4 bases and the V segment lost 5 bases, leaving 4 bases of the junction unmatched. Excluded were patients having autoimmune disease history or systemic immunosuppression. Researchers took blood at baseline, on cycle 4 day 1, and on cycle 7 day 1. Some clones are missing from TCRdb's copy, which holds only in-frame ones; the method was immunoSEQ multiplex PCR. The profile covers about 36,000 clones, with roughly 81% appearing a single time and about 20% taken by the ten largest. The TCR originated in an adult with an advanced solid tumor such as melanoma, head and neck, liver or kidney cancer. The rearrangement joins TRBV6-6 to TRBJ2-1, with TRBD1 identical over 8 bases. The sample in question was CD4+ or CD8+ T cells sorted from blood, obtained in a trial of the OX40 agonist ivuxolimab. CDR3 region: CASSQRTGYNEQFF. The CDR3 nucleotides read TGTGCCAGCAGTCAACGGACAGGGTACAATGAGCAGTTCTTC.